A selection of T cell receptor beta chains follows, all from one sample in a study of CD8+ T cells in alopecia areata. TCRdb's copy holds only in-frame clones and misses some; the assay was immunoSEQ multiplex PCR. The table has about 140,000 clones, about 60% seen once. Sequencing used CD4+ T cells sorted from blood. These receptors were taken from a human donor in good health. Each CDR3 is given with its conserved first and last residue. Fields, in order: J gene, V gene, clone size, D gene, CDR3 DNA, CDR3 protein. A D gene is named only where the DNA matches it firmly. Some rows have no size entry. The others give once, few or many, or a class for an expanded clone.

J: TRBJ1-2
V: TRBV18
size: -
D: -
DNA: TGTGCCAGCTCACCTCTCCGACAAAAGAGCGATGGCTACACCTTC
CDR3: CASSPLRQKSDGYTF

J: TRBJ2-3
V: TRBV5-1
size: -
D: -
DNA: TGCGCCAGCAGCTTGGATACGGCCCTTCTCACAGATACGCAGTATTTT
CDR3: CASSLDTALLTDTQYF

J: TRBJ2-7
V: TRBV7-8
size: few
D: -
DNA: TGTGCCAGCAGCCCCCGGGGAAGCTTCAGCTCCTACGAGCAGTACTTC
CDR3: CASSPRGSFSSYEQYF

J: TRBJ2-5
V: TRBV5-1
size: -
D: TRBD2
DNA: TGCGCCAGCAGCCCCCTGAGGAGCGGGAGACCAGAGACCCAGTACTTC
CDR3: CASSPLRSGRPETQYF

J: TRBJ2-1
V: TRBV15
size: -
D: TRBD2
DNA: TGTGCCACCAGCAGAGCACTAGCGGGAGACCACAATGAGCAGTTCTTC
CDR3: CATSRALAGDHNEQFF

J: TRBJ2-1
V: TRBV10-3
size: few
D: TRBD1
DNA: TGTGCCATCCGGGACAGGGTGTACAATGAGCAGTTCTTC
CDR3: CAIRDRVYNEQFF

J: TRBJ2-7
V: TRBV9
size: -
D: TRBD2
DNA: TGTGCCAGCAGCGCGGGGACTAGCGGGAGCTACGAGCAGTACTTC
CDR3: CASSAGTSGSYEQYF

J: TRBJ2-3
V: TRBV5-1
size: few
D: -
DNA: TGCGCCAGCAGCTCCGATAGAGATACGCAGTATTTT
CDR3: CASSSDRDTQYF

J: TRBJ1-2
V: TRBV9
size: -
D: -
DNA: TGTGCCAGCAGCGTAGATGCGGGCCGGGGGGGCTACACCTTC
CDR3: CASSVDAGRGGYTF

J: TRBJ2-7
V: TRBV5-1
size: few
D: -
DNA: TGCGCCAGCAGTTATAGAACAGGCTCCTACGAGCAGTACTTC
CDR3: CASSYRTGSYEQYF

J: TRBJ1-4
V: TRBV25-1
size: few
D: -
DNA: TGTGCCAGCAGTCTCTCGATGGGGGGACTGTTTTTT
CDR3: CASSLSMGGLFF

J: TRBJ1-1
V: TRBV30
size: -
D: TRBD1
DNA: TGTGCCTGGAGGGACAGGGGTTTGAACACTGAAGCTTTCTTT
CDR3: CAWRDRGLNTEAFF

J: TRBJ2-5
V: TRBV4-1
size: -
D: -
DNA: TGCGCCAGCAGCCAAGGAAGGGTAGCGTATACTCAAGAGACCCAGTACTTC
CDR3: CASSQGRVAYTQETQYF

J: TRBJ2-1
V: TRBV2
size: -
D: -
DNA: TGTGCCAGCAGTGGTAATGAGCAGTTCTTC
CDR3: CASSGNEQFF

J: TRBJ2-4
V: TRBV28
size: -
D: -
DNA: TGTGCCAGCAGTAACGGGGGAGGAATCAAAAACATTCAGTACTTC
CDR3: CASSNGGGIKNIQYF

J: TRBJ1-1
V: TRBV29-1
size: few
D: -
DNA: TGCAGCGTTGAGCAGGATAACACTGAAGCTTTCTTT
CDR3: CSVEQDNTEAFF

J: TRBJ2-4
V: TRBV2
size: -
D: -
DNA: TGTGCCAGCAACAGGGATAGCCAAAACATTCAGTACTTC
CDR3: CASNRDSQNIQYF

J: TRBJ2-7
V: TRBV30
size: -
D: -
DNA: TGTGCCTGGAGTGCGGTAGGGCTGCCCTACGAGCAGTACTTC
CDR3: CAWSAVGLPYEQYF

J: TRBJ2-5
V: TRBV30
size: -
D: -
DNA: TGTGCCTGGAGCCGAGAGACCCAGTACTTC
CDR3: CAWSRETQYF

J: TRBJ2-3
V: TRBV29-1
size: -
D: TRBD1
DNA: TGCAGCGTTGCGATGACAGGGGTTATCCTTCCAGATACGCAGTATTTT
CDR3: CSVAMTGVILPDTQYF

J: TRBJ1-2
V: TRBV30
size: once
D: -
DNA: TGTGCCTGGAGTAGGGAGACGGAGAACTATGGCTACACCTTC
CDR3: CAWSRETENYGYTF

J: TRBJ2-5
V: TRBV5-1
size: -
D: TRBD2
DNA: TGCGCCAGCAGCTACCTGGCGGGAGTTCTGGGAGAGACCCAGTACTTC
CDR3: CASSYLAGVLGETQYF

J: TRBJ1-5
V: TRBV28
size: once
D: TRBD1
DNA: TGTGCCAGCAGTCCCTCGGACAGGGCTAATCAGCCCCAGCATTTT
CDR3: CASSPSDRANQPQHF

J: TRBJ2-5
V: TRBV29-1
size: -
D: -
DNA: TGCAGCGTTGAAGATCCCCGCAGGGGGGCCCAGTACTTC
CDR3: CSVEDPRRGAQYF

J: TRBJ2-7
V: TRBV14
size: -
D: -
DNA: TGTGCCAGCAGCCGAGGGACACCCTACGAGCAGTACTTC
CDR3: CASSRGTPYEQYF

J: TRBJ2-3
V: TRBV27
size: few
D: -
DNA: TGTGCCAGCAGGCTTACTTTCTTGGATACGCAGTATTTT
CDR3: CASRLTFLDTQYF

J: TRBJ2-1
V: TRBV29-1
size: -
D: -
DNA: TGCAGCGCCGTTAGCGGAAGGTCCTACAATGAGCAGTTCTTC
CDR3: CSAVSGRSYNEQFF

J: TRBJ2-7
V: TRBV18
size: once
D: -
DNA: TGTGCCAGCTCACCGGATTTCCTGGGGATTTACGAGCAGTACTTC
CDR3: CASSPDFLGIYEQYF

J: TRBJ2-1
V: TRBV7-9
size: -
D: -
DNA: TGTGCCAGCAGCCCATCCGGGGGTGTGCAGTTCTTC
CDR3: CASSPSGGVQFF

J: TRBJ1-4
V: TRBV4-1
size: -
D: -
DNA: TGCGCCAGCAGCCCTTACACAACCAGAGCTGAAAAACTGTTTTTT
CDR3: CASSPYTTRAEKLFF

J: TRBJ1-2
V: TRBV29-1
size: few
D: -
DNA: TGCAGCGCCGGGGAATTGGATGGCTACACCTTC
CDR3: CSAGELDGYTF

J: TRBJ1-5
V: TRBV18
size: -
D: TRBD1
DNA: TGTGCCAGCTCACCCACAGGGGGCAATCAGCCCCAGCATTTT
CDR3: CASSPTGGNQPQHF